Listed below are T cell receptor beta chains from one sample, sequenced in a study of cytomegalovirus exposure and HLA in healthy donors. Data came from immunoSEQ multiplex PCR; TCRdb stores just in-frame clones and leaves some out. The data contain fewer than 130,000 clones, 60% to 80% of them singletons. The material sequenced was PBMCs. The receptors derive from a man aged 50-59 years in good health and CMV-seropositive. CDR3s include the opening cysteine and the closing phenylalanine or tryptophan. Each record gives: V gene, J gene, clone size, D gene, CDR3 protein, CDR3 DNA. A D gene is named only where the DNA matches it firmly. Some rows have no size entry. The others give once, few or many, or a class for an expanded clone.

v_call: TRBV27; j_call: TRBJ2-6; clone_size: -; d_call: -; cdr3_aa: CASRPRPRGSGANGLTF; cdr3_nt: TGTGCCAGCAGACCGCGGCCCAGGGGCTCTGGGGCCAACGGCCTGACTTTC
v_call: TRBV11-2; j_call: TRBJ2-5; clone_size: -; d_call: -; cdr3_aa: CASSFGLAQLSQYF; cdr3_nt: TGTGCCAGCAGCTTCGGTCTAGCGCAACTGAGCCAGTACTTC
v_call: TRBV10-3; j_call: TRBJ1-5; clone_size: -; d_call: -; cdr3_aa: CAISGEGEPQHF; cdr3_nt: TGTGCCATCAGTGGGGAAGGGGAGCCCCAGCATTTT
v_call: TRBV6-5; j_call: TRBJ2-2; clone_size: -; d_call: -; cdr3_aa: CASSYSRTLLRLFF; cdr3_nt: TGTGCCAGCAGTTACTCTCGGACTCTCCTTCGACTGTTTTTT
v_call: TRBV27; j_call: TRBJ2-7; clone_size: once; d_call: -; cdr3_aa: CASSPYSGYEQYF; cdr3_nt: TGTGCCAGCAGCCCTTACTCGGGGTACGAGCAGTACTTC
v_call: TRBV7-2; j_call: TRBJ2-7; clone_size: -; d_call: TRBD2; cdr3_aa: CASSFTTSGGYEQYF; cdr3_nt: TGTGCCAGCAGCTTCACGACTAGCGGGGGCTACGAGCAGTACTTC
v_call: TRBV18; j_call: TRBJ1-4; clone_size: -; d_call: TRBD1; cdr3_aa: CASSPAGGSEKLFF; cdr3_nt: TGTGCCAGCTCACCCGCAGGGGGCTCTGAAAAACTGTTTTTT
v_call: TRBV20-1; j_call: TRBJ2-1; clone_size: few; d_call: -; cdr3_aa: CSALPSEQFF; cdr3_nt: TGCAGTGCCCTCCCTAGTGAGCAGTTCTTC
v_call: TRBV7-2; j_call: TRBJ2-3; clone_size: -; d_call: -; cdr3_aa: CASSFRYHTDTQYF; cdr3_nt: TGTGCCAGCAGCTTCCGCTACCACACAGATACGCAGTATTTT
v_call: TRBV6-5; j_call: TRBJ2-7; clone_size: -; d_call: -; cdr3_aa: CASQPAGSSYEQYF; cdr3_nt: TGTGCCAGCCAGCCGGCGGGAAGCTCCTACGAGCAGTACTTC